The clone carrying this TCR beta chain was seen repeatedly, ten times or more. Its specificity is unknown. Each cDNA held unique molecular identifiers, and template switching gave it a universal primer site. Via MiXCR, TCRdb re-called the 5' RACE reads, giving one row per CDR3 protein. The sample yields about 660,000 distinct CDR3 sequences, 8.5% to 9.5% seen once. Healthy Caucasians supplied all donations. Germline-derived CDR1 and CDR2 are SQVTM and ANQGSEA. The CDR3 runs 11 residues. V was pared by 8 bases and J by 4 bases, with 12 bases between. This sample is drawn from a study of identical twins. Whole-study findings and limits: These conclusions were based on statistical analysis (cross-sectional, not following the same donors). Insertions were fewer in abundant cord blood beta clonotypes, whereas memory repertoires showed none of this pattern.

This sample also appeared in a second study, on yellow fever vaccine responses in identical twins.

This receptor was identified in a woman between 18 and 30 years old in good health. The sequenced material came from PBMCs. The rearrangement links TRBV29-1 to TRBJ2-7; D is unclear. The CDR3 is CSTRHGYEQYF. CDR3 sequence (DNA): TGCAGCACTCGCCATGGTTACGAGCAGTACTTC.